Listed here is a single TCR beta chain. MiXCR, run by TCRdb on the RT-PCR reads, gives a single entry per CDR3 protein. Of about 480,000 distinct CDR3 sequences listed, less than 30% were seen once; the top ten hold 1.9%. This CDR3 spans 15 amino acids. With 4 bases clipped from V and 8 bases from J, the junction kept 8 bases outside the gene matches. The germline V gene encodes CDR1 SGHRS and CDR2 YFSETQ. The sample comes from a study of response to subunit inactivated influenza vaccine. The V and J genes are TRBV5-1 and TRBJ1-4, with TRBD1 matching 10 bases. This TCR was sampled from a man over 45 who received an inactivated influenza vaccine. The input for sequencing was CD4+ T cells sorted from PBMCs, taken 5 days after vaccination. The DNA for the CDR3 is TGCGCCAGCAGCCCCGACGGGGACAGGGGCGAAAAACTGTTTTTT. This encodes CASSPDGDRGEKLFF.